The sequence of this T cell receptor beta chain was determined in a study of cytomegalovirus exposure and HLA in healthy donors. Regarding the study as a whole: In an earlier analysis, productive rearrangement rates for most beta V segments clustered near 87% or 30%. For TCR beta chains, V- and J-gene trimming was later linked to a missense DCLRE1C variant. It was reported in a later analysis that an Asian-associated ancestry cluster showed fewer N-insertions than the approximately 670-donor mean.

Turning to this clone: Its antigen is undetermined.

The trim removed 5 bases at V and 6 bases at J, leaving 5 bases unmatched. This CDR3 is built from 13 residues. CDR1 and CDR2 (germline): MRHNA, SNTAGT. Primers included in the PCR were 60 Vbeta and 13 Jbeta primers. Original processing notes: Approximately 10 million shared chains were among about 80 million unique TCR beta chains counted in a later analysis. The table came from immunoSEQ multiplex PCR; TCRdb's copy has only in-frame clones and leaves some out. The DNA was the basis for D and trimming; V, J and clone size are from that table. Its table lists about 160,000 clones. The specimen sequenced was PBMCs. The chain couples TRBV6-4 to TRBJ1-2; 8 bases are a match to TRBD1. The sequence came from a woman aged 55-70 years in good health and CMV-seronegative. This CDR3 is CASSKTGVDGYTF. The CDR3 region has the DNA TGTGCCAGCAGTAAGACAGGGGTGGATGGCTACACCTTC.